The source of this T cell receptor (beta chain) is a study of T-cell reconstitution after alpha-beta-depleted transplantation in children (dated by TCRdb to about 2016). Looking at the study overall: Using TCR repertoire profiling, the study followed T-cell immune reconstitution in a quantitative way in children after TCRalphabeta/CD19-depleted allogeneic hematopoietic cell transplantation. Study-wide conclusions, independent of this receptor: In some patients, high TCRbeta diversity at day 60 was attributed to recipient T cells and intrathymic progenitors that had survived conditioning. Over subsequent months, a decline in hyperexpanded clone frequencies was noted, and after one year, T-cell counts and TCRbeta diversity were mostly ascribed to newly produced T cells. The apparently early recovery of alphabetaT-cell counts about two months after transplant reportedly depended on only several hundred rapidly expanded clones that came from non-depleted graft cells.

Per the publication, the treatment or condition label means: allogeneic hematopoietic cell transplantation with graft depleted of TCRalphabeta T cells and CD19 B cells. The transplant recipients were children given TCRalphabeta/CD19-depleted allogeneic hematopoietic cell grafts. The library was obtained by PCR. Sequenced on an Illumina HiSeq 2500. Molecular barcoding was employed in the preparation of TCR libraries, with unique molecular identifiers being used to normalize TCRbeta repertoire quantification. TCRdb ran its own pipeline on the public reads, namely fastp trimming at Q25 and MiXCR clone calling, and kept in-frame beta chains. Rows merge per CDR3 protein into single entries with the most common DNA and genes. The sample contains hundreds of thousands of distinct CDR3 sequences, under 15% of them found a single time. Around 0.8% of the sample belongs to the ten largest clones. This clonotype was seen only a few times. Its antigen remains undetermined. Nothing much larger sits one base from this clone, and base qualities are not available.

Relative to germline, V is 1 base shorter and J is 8 bases shorter, with 11 bases between their ends. The CDR3 runs 14 residues from the cysteine to the phenylalanine. The read is trimmed to its CDR3 DNA, 42 bases read in frame from base 1. According to the germline V gene, CDR1 reads MNHEY and CDR2 reads SVGAGI. The sequence was collected from a girl aged 2-15 years with congenital amegakaryocytic thrombocytopenia, due to receive a stem cell transplant. This specimen consisted of PBMCs, obtained before TCRalphabeta/CD19-depleted stem cell transplant. This sequence uses TRBV6-5 and TRBJ1-4, and the D gene may be TRBD1, 6 bases matching. At the DNA level, the sequence is TGTGCCAGCAGTTACTACTCCGACAGGGAAAAACTGTTTTTT. Translated, this is CASSYYSDREKLFF.